The subject of this entry is one TCR beta chain. The antigen is not known. The protocol was immunoSEQ multiplex PCR, while the TCRdb copy is restricted to in-frame clones and leaves out a portion. The data show roughly 50,000 clones, just over 90% seen once. The sample comes from a study of T cells in localized non-small cell lung cancer. Points from the study as a whole: Owing to sequencing of a solitary tumor region, heterogeneity cannot be discounted. Appearing in adjacent lung were a median roughly 57 of the top 100 tumor clones. A higher density of T cells in blood coincided with extended overall survival. Tumor trailed uninvolved adjacent lung in T cell clonality, which peaked there.

Specimen: peripheral blood, collected before any cancer treatment. The TCR was taken from a man aged 40 to 75 with stage I lung adenocarcinoma.

CDR3 DNA sequence: TGCGCCAGCAGCCATCAACTAGCGGATGAGCAGTTCTTC. Residues: CASSHQLADEQFF. The gene calls are TRBV4-1 and TRBJ2-1; 8 bases fit TRBD2. The CDR3 length is 13 residues. Trimming removed 3 bases from V and 8 bases from J; junction bases left unmatched: 3. Per the germline V gene, CDR1 is MGHRA and CDR2 is YSYEKL.